These 31 T cell receptor beta chains were sequenced from one sample in a study of blood T cell repertoires in COVID-19. TCRdb's table, derived via immunoSEQ multiplex PCR, lists solely in-frame clones and lacks some. The sample has about 200,000 clones, 70% to 90% seen once. The sequenced sample consisted of peripheral blood. The receptors stem from a man aged 60 to 69 with active or convalescent COVID-19.

The V gene is TRBV11-2, the J gene TRBJ2-1; weak D call: TRBD1 (5 bases). Germline CDR1 SGHAT, CDR2 FQNNGV. The CDR3 has 16 amino acids. V gave up 1 base and J gave up 2 bases, with 12 bases separating them. The chain's CDR3 is CASSLGSTAAYNEQFF. The CDR3 coding sequence is TGTGCCAGCAGCTTAGGATCGACAGCCGCCTACAATGAGCAGTTCTTC.

This chain joins TRBV12-3 or TRBV12-4 and TRBJ1-1, with 7 bases matching TRBD1. The V and J ends lost 3 bases and 11 bases, in that order; junction bases with no gene match: 6. The CDR3 length is 12 residues. In DNA, the CDR3 is TGTGCCAGCAGTTTTGAGGGGGCCGCGGCTTTCTTT. This translates into CASSFEGAAAFF.

The rearrangement joins TRBV19 to TRBJ2-7, with 8 bases aligning to TRBD2. Germline V gives CDR1 LNHDA, CDR2 SQIVND (reference sequence). V was pared by 3 bases and J by 0 bases, with 1 base of the junction left unmatched. CDR3 size: 14 residues. CDR3 sequence reads: CASSIGRDSYEQYF. CDR3 DNA sequence: TGTGCCAGTAGTATCGGGAGGGACTCCTACGAGCAGTACTTC.

The chain carries TRBV5-1 and TRBJ2-1; 8 positions match TRBD1. The CDR3 totals 15 residues. Looked up from germline, CDR1 is SGHRS and CDR2 is YFSETQ. V lost 4 bases to trimming and J lost 4 bases; unmatched junction nucleotides: 7. This CDR3 reads CASSPGQGIYNEQFF. The CDR3 DNA reads TGCGCCAGCAGCCCAGGACAGGGTATATACAATGAGCAGTTCTTC.

The chain couples TRBV3-1 (or the pseudogene TRBV3-2) to TRBJ2-1; tentatively, D is TRBD2 (6 bases). Trimming left V 2 bases short and J 10 bases short, with 15 bases between. Per germline, CDR1 LGHDT and CDR2 YNNKEL (reference sequence). CDR3 size: 14 residues. The CDR3 bases are TGTGCCAGCAGCCAACAACCGGGAGAAGGAGAGCAGTTCTTC. Protein sequence: CASSQQPGEGEQFF.

V is TRBV19 and J is TRBJ1-3; 11 nucleotides match TRBD1. Unmatched junction bases numbered 9, after V lost 4 bases and J lost 7 bases. Germline V gene lookup returns CDR1 LNHDA and CDR2 SQIVND (reference sequence). The CDR3 runs 16 residues. CDR3 bases: TGTGCCAGTAGTACGGGACAGGGGGGAAGTGTGAACACCATATATTTT. It encodes CASSTGQGGSVNTIYF.

This clone has a single count. The rearrangement joins TRBV4-1 to TRBJ2-3; D gene ambiguous. This CDR3 spans 15 amino acids. V shed 1 base and J shed 2 bases, with 10 bases lying between them. Germline V gene data show CDR1 as MGHRA and CDR2 as YSYEKL. The CDR3 sequence is CASSQGATYTDTQYF. In DNA, the CDR3 is TGCGCCAGCAGCCAAGGGGCTACTTACACAGATACGCAGTATTTT.

This chain connects TRBV5-1 to TRBJ2-7; 7 nucleotides agree with TRBD1. V was clipped by 2 bases and J by 1 base; unmatched bases: 12. Per the germline V gene, CDR1 is SGHRS and CDR2 is YFSETQ. The CDR3 consists of 17 residues. The CDR3 is CASSFGPTGARSYEQYF. The CDR3 nucleotides are TGCGCCAGCAGCTTTGGACCTACAGGGGCTAGATCCTACGAGCAGTACTTC.

This clone was counted once. The CDR3 protein is CASLGMPQHF. The CDR3 DNA reads TGTGCCAGTCTCGGGATGCCCCAGCATTTT. This chain connects TRBV27 to TRBJ1-5; no firm D call. The germline V and J ends were trimmed by 9 bases and 9 bases, with 9 bases remaining between them. The CDR3 covers 10 residues. CDR1 is MNHEY, CDR2 SMNVEV, per germline (reference sequence).

The chain couples TRBV6-5 to TRBJ1-3; no clear D. CDR1 and CDR2 from the germline V gene are MNHEY and SVGAGI. Trimming took off 8 bases at V and 4 bases at J, with 18 bases between the two ends. This CDR3 has 15 residues. DNA for the CDR3: TGTGCCAGCGGTCGGAGTGATCTTCGAGGAAACACCATATATTTT. Amino acid sequence: CASGRSDLRGNTIYF.

This chain joins TRBV28 and TRBJ2-5, with no clear D. Germline CDR1 MDHEN, CDR2 SYDVKM. Trimming removed 5 bases at V and 2 bases at J, with 12 bases between. The CDR3 loop spans 14 amino acids. CDR3 in amino acids: CASSPPEDQETQYF. DNA of the CDR3: TGTGCCAGCAGTCCCCCCGAGGATCAAGAGACCCAGTACTTC. Filled out from reference TRBV28 and TRBJ2-5, the complete variable domain reads DVKVTQSSRYLVKRTGEKVFLECVQDMDHENMFWYRQDPGLGLRLIYFSYDVKMKEKGDIPEGYSVSREKKERFSLILESASTNQTSMYLCASSPPEDQETQYFGPGTRLLVL.

V is TRBV9 and J is TRBJ2-3; 7 positions agree with TRBD1. Germline lookup yields CDR1 SGDLS and CDR2 YYNGEE. This CDR3 region has 14 residues. V dropped 1 base and J dropped 4; count of bases not matched to a gene: 3. The chain's CDR3 is CASSVHRGADTQYF. CDR3 nucleotides: TGTGCCAGCAGCGTACACAGGGGCGCAGATACGCAGTATTTT.

The rearrangement uses TRBV7-7 and TRBJ1-3; no definite D call. The ends were cut back, 1 base at V and 0 bases at J, with 10 bases in the middle. The CDR3 totals 16 residues. CDR1 is SSHAT and CDR2 is FNYEAQ in the germline V gene (reference sequence). CDR3 nucleotide sequence: TGTGCCAGCAGCTTAGGGCCTGGGAGCTCTGGAAACACCATATATTTT. Translation: CASSLGPGSSGNTIYF.

The chain couples TRBV19 to TRBJ1-5; TRBD1 is a possible D gene (5 bases). CDR3 length equals 16 residues. Germline loops: CDR1 LNHDA, CDR2 SQIVND (reference sequence). V shed 7 bases and J shed 1 base, with 17 bases lying between them. The CDR3 region has the DNA TGTGCCAGTACCTTGCAGGGTAGGCGAAGCAATCAGCCCCAGCATTTT. Translated: CASTLQGRRSNQPQHF. The variable domain in full, with the rest retrieved from reference TRBV19 and TRBJ1-5, is DGGITQSPKYLFRKEGQNVTLSCEQNLNHDAMYWYRQDPGQGLRLIYYSQIVNDFQKGDIAEGYSVSREKKESFPLTVTSAQKNPTAFYLCASTLQGRRSNQPQHFGDGTRLSIL.

Here the CDR3 DNA reads TGTGCCAGCAGCGTGGGACAGAGGAACACCGGGGAGCTGTTTTTT. This encodes CASSVGQRNTGELFF. The chain combines TRBV5-4 with TRBJ2-2, with 7 bases identical to TRBD1. The CDR3 length is 15 residues. The junction had 4 bases not matched to a gene; V was cut back by 4 bases and J by 1 base. Germline assignment: CDR1 SGHNT and CDR2 YYREEE (reference sequence).

The chain links TRBV6-5 to TRBJ1-3, with 7 bases lining up with TRBD1. V was clipped by 5 bases and J by 4 bases; unmatched bases: 8. CDR1 and CDR2 from the germline V gene are MNHEY and SVGAGI. CDR3 length: 15 amino acids. CDR3 sequence reads: CASSLTGESGNTIYF. CDR3 coding DNA: TGTGCCAGCAGTCTCACAGGGGAGTCCGGAAACACCATATATTTT.

V usage is TRBV3-1 (or the pseudogene TRBV3-2) and J usage is TRBJ1-1; D unresolved. This CDR3 is 14 amino acids long. In germline, CDR1 is LGHDT, CDR2 YNNKEL (reference sequence). Trimming took off 0 bases at V and 0 bases at J, with 5 bases between the two ends. CDR3 region: CASSQDHMNTEAFF. CDR3 in DNA: TGTGCCAGCAGCCAAGATCACATGAACACTGAAGCTTTCTTT.

This chain joins TRBV6-5 and TRBJ2-7; 9 bases align to TRBD2. The CDR3 is 14 residues long. Germline-derived CDR1 and CDR2 are MNHEY and SVGAGI. Losses at the gene ends were 6 bases for V and 3 bases for J; bases not matched to a gene: 6. CDR3 region: CASSPGTSRYEQYF. DNA for the CDR3: TGTGCCAGCAGCCCCGGGACTAGCCGCTACGAGCAGTACTTC.

This chain uses TRBV6-6 with TRBJ1-4; 9 bases are shared with TRBD1. The ends lost 5 bases at V and 5 bases at J; junction bases unmatched: 3. This CDR3 has 14 residues. Germline lookup yields CDR1 MNHNY and CDR2 SVGAGI (reference sequence). Here the CDR3 DNA reads TGTGCCAGCAGTGACGGGACAGGGAATGAAAAACTGTTTTTT. Protein sequence: CASSDGTGNEKLFF.

The chain recombines TRBV11-2 with TRBJ1-6; no definite D call. The CDR3 runs to 13 residues. CDR1 and CDR2 from the germline V gene are SGHAT and FQNNGV. V was trimmed by 2 bases and J by 15 bases, leaving 14 bases between them. CDR3 loop: CASSLLAARDLHF. The CDR3 bases are TGTGCCAGCAGCTTACTGGCCGCACGGGACCTCCACTTT.

This chain uses TRBV10-1 with TRBJ1-1; D not resolved. V was trimmed by 1 base and J by 1 base, leaving 4 bases between them. Germline CDR1 WNHNN, CDR2 SYGVQD (reference sequence). CDR3 length equals 13 residues. CDR3 DNA: TGCGCCAGCAGTGAGTTTAAGAACACTGAAGCTTTCTTT. Translation: CASSEFKNTEAFF.

This sequence joins TRBV3-1 (or the pseudogene TRBV3-2) and TRBJ2-5, with D possibly being TRBD2 (5 bases). This CDR3 is 15 amino acids long. Trimming pared 1 base from V and 6 bases from J, leaving 15 bases between. CDR1 is LGHDT and CDR2 is YNNKEL in the germline V gene (reference sequence). DNA of the CDR3: TGTGCCAGCAGCCAAGGAATCGAGGGAGTGAAGACCCAGTACTTC. Its translation is CASSQGIEGVKTQYF.

The chain uses TRBV10-3 and TRBJ1-1, with TRBD1 as a possible D gene (6 bases). The CDR3 runs 14 residues. V was trimmed by 6 bases and J by 1 base, leaving 12 bases between them. Germline loops: CDR1 ENHRY, CDR2 SYGVKD. The CDR3 loop is CAIRIDRTNTEAFF. The CDR3 DNA sequence: TGTGCCATCAGGATCGACAGGACGAACACTGAAGCTTTCTTT.

The rearrangement joins TRBV19 to TRBJ1-2; D gene uncertain. The CDR3 has 14 residues. Trimming took 1 base from V and 4 from J, leaving 10 bases between them. CDR1 LNHDA and CDR2 SQIVND come from the germline V gene (reference sequence). The CDR3 nucleotides are TGTGCCAGTAGTATAGCGGGGTTCGGCTATGGCTACACCTTC. Translation: CASSIAGFGYGYTF.

The rearrangement joins TRBV15 to TRBJ2-3; D may be TRBD1 (6 bases). The CDR3 is 16 amino acids. In germline, CDR1 is LNHNV, CDR2 YYDKDF (reference sequence). V lost 7 bases, J lost 1 base, and 18 bases lay in between. CDR3 residues: CATTSNVGARTDTQYF. Here the CDR3 DNA reads TGTGCCACCACCTCGAACGTGGGGGCCCGCACAGATACGCAGTATTTT. The complete variable domain, with remaining parts taken from reference TRBV15 and TRBJ2-3, reads DAMVIQNPRYQVTQFGKPVTLSCSQTLNHNVMYWYQQKSSQAPKLLFHYYDKDFNNEADTPDNFQSRRPNTSFCFLDIRSPGLGDTAMYLCATTSNVGARTDTQYFGPGTRLTVL.

This chain joins TRBV6-1 and TRBJ1-1; 7 nucleotides line up with TRBD1. The junction had 2 bases not matched to a gene; V was cut back by 5 bases and J by 8 bases. This CDR3 contains 11 residues. Germline V CDR1 and CDR2: MNHNS, SASEGT. CDR3 residues: CASSLQGEAFF. CDR3 DNA: TGTGCCAGCAGTTTACAGGGGGAAGCTTTCTTT.

In its sample, this clone was seen a few times. The rearrangement joins TRBV10-3 to TRBJ2-5; possible D gene TRBD2, 7 bases. The CDR3 is 15 amino acids. Trimming took off 4 bases at V and 1 base at J, with 13 bases between the two ends. Per germline, CDR1 ENHRY and CDR2 SYGVKD. The CDR3 nucleotides are TGTGCCATCAGTGCCCAAGGGGGGGTCCAAGAGACCCAGTACTTC. Its protein product is CAISAQGGVQETQYF.

V usage is TRBV7-9 and J usage is TRBJ1-3; perhaps TRBD1 as D (5 bases). V lost 2 bases, J lost 2 bases, and 13 bases lay in between. This CDR3 comprises 16 residues. The germline V gene encodes CDR1 SEHNR and CDR2 FQNEAQ (reference sequence). The CDR3 DNA is TGTGCCAGCAGCTTAAGTGGGGGGGTTACTGGAAACACCATATATTTT. It is translated as CASSLSGGVTGNTIYF.

The rearrangement uses TRBV5-4 and TRBJ2-1, with TRBD2 identical over 7 bases. J gave up 4 bases and V 4 bases, and 5 bases lay outside the gene matches. Per germline, CDR1 SGHNT and CDR2 YYREEE (reference sequence). This CDR3 has 14 residues. CDR3 amino acids: CASSEGLTYNEQFF. The CDR3 DNA sequence: TGTGCCAGCAGCGAGGGACTAACATACAATGAGCAGTTCTTC.

The V and J genes are TRBV6-5 and TRBJ1-2, with D possibly matching TRBD1 (6 bases). Trimming cost V 6 bases and J 4 bases, with 9 bases left between them. The CDR3 is 12 residues long. Per germline, CDR1 MNHEY and CDR2 SVGAGI. In nucleotides, the CDR3 is TGTGCCAGCAGCGACAGGATCTATGGCTACACCTTC. This codes for CASSDRIYGYTF.

The chain couples TRBV19 to TRBJ1-2; TRBD1 aligns across 8 bases. This CDR3 contains 12 residues. J lost 6 bases, V lost 10 bases, and 7 bases had no gene match. Germline CDR1 is LNHDA and CDR2 is SQIVND (reference sequence). In nucleotides, the CDR3 is TGTGCCACCGCCCGGACAGGGCATGGCTACACCTTC. Translating it yields CATARTGHGYTF.